This T cell receptor (beta chain) was recovered during a study of cytomegalovirus exposure and HLA in healthy donors. Notes on the study in general: A later analysis found TCR association rates differed by HLA locus, highest for DRB1 and lowest for HLA-C. Confirmation was obtained in vitro that a few CMV-associated chains are specific for CMV antigens. The Asian-associated ancestry cluster reportedly had fewer N-insertions than the approximately 670-donor mean in a later analysis.

These donors, healthy bone marrow donors, were studied. The PCR was carried out with 60 Vbeta primers and 13 Jbeta primers. Using immunoSEQ multiplex PCR, the repertoire was profiled, and TCRdb retains in-frame clones only, with some absent. The sample includes approximately 98,000 clones, approximately 79% of them seen just once. This clone was detected only a few times. Its antigen is not identified. Trimming cost V 7 bases and J 2 bases; bases outside gene matches: 13. The CDR3 has 17 residues. Germline loops: CDR1 MDHEN, CDR2 SYDVKM. The rearrangement uses TRBV28 and TRBJ1-5, with 8 bases that match TRBD1. The clonotype comes from a male donor in good health and CMV-seronegative. The sample comprised PBMCs. CDR3 region: CASITWTGMFGNQPQHF. The CDR3 DNA reads TGTGCCAGCATAACCTGGACAGGGATGTTTGGCAATCAGCCCCAGCATTTT.